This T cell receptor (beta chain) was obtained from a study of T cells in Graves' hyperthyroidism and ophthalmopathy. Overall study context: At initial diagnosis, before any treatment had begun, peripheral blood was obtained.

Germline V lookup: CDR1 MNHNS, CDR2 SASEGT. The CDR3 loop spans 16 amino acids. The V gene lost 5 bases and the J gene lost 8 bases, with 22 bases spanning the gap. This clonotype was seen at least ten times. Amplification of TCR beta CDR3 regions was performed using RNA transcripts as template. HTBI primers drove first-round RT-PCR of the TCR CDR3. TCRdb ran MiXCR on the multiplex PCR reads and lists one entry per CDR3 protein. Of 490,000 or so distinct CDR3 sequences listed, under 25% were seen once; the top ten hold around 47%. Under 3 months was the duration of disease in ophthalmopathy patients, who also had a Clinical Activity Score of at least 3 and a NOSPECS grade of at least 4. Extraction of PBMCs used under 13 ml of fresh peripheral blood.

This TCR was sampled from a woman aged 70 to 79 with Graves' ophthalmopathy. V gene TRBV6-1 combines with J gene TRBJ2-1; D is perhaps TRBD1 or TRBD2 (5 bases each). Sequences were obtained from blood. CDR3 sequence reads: CASSLGPAPALDEQFF. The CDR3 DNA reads TGTGCCAGCAGTTTGGGACCGGCACCCGCTTTGGATGAGCAGTTCTTC.